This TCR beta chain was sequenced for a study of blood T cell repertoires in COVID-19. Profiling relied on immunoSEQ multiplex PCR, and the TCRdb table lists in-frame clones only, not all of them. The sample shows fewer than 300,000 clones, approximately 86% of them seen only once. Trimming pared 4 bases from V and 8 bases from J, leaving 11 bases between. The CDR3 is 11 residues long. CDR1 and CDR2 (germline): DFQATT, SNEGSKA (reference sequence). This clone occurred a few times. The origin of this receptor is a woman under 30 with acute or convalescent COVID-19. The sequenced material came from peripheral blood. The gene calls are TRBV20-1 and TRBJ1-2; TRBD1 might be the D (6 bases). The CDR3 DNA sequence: TGCAGTGCTACCCGGACAGACGGCTACACCTTC. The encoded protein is CSATRTDGYTF.